This T cell receptor beta chain was captured by sequencing in a study of T cells in Graves' hyperthyroidism and ophthalmopathy. The investigators amplified TCR beta CDR3 regions from RNA transcripts. The TCR CDR3 first-round RT-PCR relied on the HTBI primer set. TCRdb called the multiplex PCR reads again in MiXCR, with one record for every CDR3 protein. Of some 620,000 distinct CDR3 sequences detected, about 16% appear once; the ten largest clones hold 3.8%. This clonotype showed up just a few times. In germline, CDR1 is MNHEY, CDR2 SVGEGT. The CDR3 extends over 14 amino acids. With 4 bases clipped from V and 3 bases from J, the junction kept 4 bases outside the gene matches.

This sequence joins TRBV6-2 or TRBV6-3 and TRBJ2-3; 7 bases are shared with TRBD2. Material for sequencing was blood. This clonotype originated in a woman in her thirties with Graves' hyperthyroidism. The CDR3 DNA is TGTGCCAGCAGTTCCCGACTAGCTACAGATACGCAGTATTTT. Protein sequence: CASSSRLATDTQYF.